This T cell receptor beta chain was documented in a study of blood T cell repertoires in COVID-19 (dated by TCRdb to about 2020). With respect to the entire study: Samples covering the acute and convalescent phases of COVID-19 were provided by collaborators in the United States, Italy and Spain. The prospective study material was composed of cDNA or gDNA derived from T cells, B-cell-depleted T cells, or PBMCs. Deeply sampled blood TCRbeta repertoires from subjects exposed to, actively infected with, or recovered from COVID-19 were included in the dataset. The repertoires were released in a freely available public database meant as a resource for research on the immune response to SARS-CoV-2. The samples were drawn from the first 160 participants of the ongoing ImmuneRACE study and from over a thousand subjects provided by 6 global collaborators. The sample metadata nearly always contained a de-identified subject ID, COVID-19 status, age in years and sex. HLA class I and class II types, where available, came from metadata supplied by the sample provider rather than from assay-based typing. Results and caveats for the whole study, not just this receptor: How much clinical and demographic metadata was included differed by source and by participant, and the metadata was provided uncurated.

In regard to this clone: Its antigen specificity is not known. Base qualities are not at hand, and no much larger clone is one base apart.

In the prospective study, participants were roughly 18 to 95 years old, resided in 25 or so geographic areas of the United States, and were enrolled through a virtual design. In the prospective study, cohorts were assigned on the basis of participant-reported clinical history obtained from a screening survey and a study questionnaire. ImmuneRACE Cohort 3 recovered participants were defined by two consecutive negative NP/OP PCR tests, healthcare professional clearance, or symptom resolution. Each participant in the prospective study had whole blood, serum and a nasopharyngeal or oropharyngeal swab collected by mobile phlebotomists. Over a roughly two-month period, participants in the prospective study had the option of providing additional blood draws and questionnaires. Before DNA extraction, prospective study blood samples were shipped either frozen or at room temperature. TCRbeta CDR3 regions were amplified from genomic DNA by means of the immunoSEQ Assay, a bias-controlled multiplex PCR. The study's own analysis went as follows. Nucleated cell counts per sample were estimated from amplification of reference gene primers within the assay. To quantify the absolute abundance of each unique TCRbeta CDR3 rearrangement, sequence reads were collapsed and filtered. For each sample, productive Simpson clonality was calculated as the square root of Simpson's diversity index across productive rearrangements. TCRdb retrieved this table from immuneACCESS and kept in-frame rearrangements only. Not all clones are present; in checked studies, unresolved V genes account for under half, and no reason is known for the remainder. Clonal size and the V and J genes are those of that table, whereas D and trimming came from the DNA. The sample has about 240,000 clones on record, around 89% of them singletons. The top ten clones comprise approximately 9.5% of the sample.

Sequences SGDLS (CDR1) and YYNGEE (CDR2) are obtained from the germline V gene. The CDR3 measures 17 amino acids from cysteine to phenylalanine. Of all the DNA, just the CDR3 is kept, 51 bases in frame from base 1. The germline ends are 10 bases apart after V is trimmed by 0 bases and J by 0 bases. The source of this sequence is a man between 40 and 49 years old who had recovered from COVID-19. Recombination joined TRBV9 with TRBJ2-6; a confident D gene designation cannot be given. The sample was PBMCs or T cells enriched from blood (not recorded which). In nucleotide form, the sequence is TGTGCCAGCAGCGTAGTTCACAGCCTCTCTGGGGCCAACGTCCTGACTTTC. Translated, this is CASSVVHSLSGANVLTF.